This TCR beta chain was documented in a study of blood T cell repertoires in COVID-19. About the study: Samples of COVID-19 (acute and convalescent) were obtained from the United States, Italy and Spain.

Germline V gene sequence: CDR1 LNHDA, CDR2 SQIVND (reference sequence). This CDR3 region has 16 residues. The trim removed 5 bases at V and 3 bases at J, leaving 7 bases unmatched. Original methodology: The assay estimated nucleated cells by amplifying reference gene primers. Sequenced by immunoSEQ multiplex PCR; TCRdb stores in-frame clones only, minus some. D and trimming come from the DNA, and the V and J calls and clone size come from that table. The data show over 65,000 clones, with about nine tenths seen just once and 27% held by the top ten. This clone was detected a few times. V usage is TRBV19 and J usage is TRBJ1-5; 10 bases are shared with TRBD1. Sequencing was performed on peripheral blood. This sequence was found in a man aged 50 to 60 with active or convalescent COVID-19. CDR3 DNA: TGTGCCAGTAGTGCCCGGGACAGGGGTAACAATCAGCCCCAGCATTTT. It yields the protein CASSARDRGNNQPQHF.